The 23 T cell receptor beta chains below come from one sample, sequenced in a study of T cells in narcolepsy. The data were produced by immunoSEQ multiplex PCR, yet TCRdb's version contains in-frame clones alone and is incomplete. The sample consists of tens of thousands of clones, under 85% of them appearing once. The sample comprised CD45RA- memory CD4+ T cells from PBMCs. Every receptor here comes from a human donor with narcolepsy.

The rearrangement joins TRBV27 to TRBJ2-6; D gene unclear. This CDR3 region has 15 residues. Germline CDR1 and CDR2: MNHEY and SMNVEV (reference sequence). Trimming took off 1 base at V and 3 bases at J, with 7 bases between the two ends. CDR3: CASSLFRYGANVLTF. The CDR3 DNA reads as TGTGCCAGCAGTTTATTCCGTTATGGGGCCAACGTCCTGACTTTC.

This chain links TRBV10-3 with TRBJ2-1, with D unresolved. The V gene's germline CDR1 is ENHRY and CDR2 SYGVKD. Trimming took off 1 base at V and 4 bases at J, with 5 bases between the two ends. The CDR3 spans 13 residues. In nucleotides, the CDR3 is TGTGCCATCAGTGAGTTGACTTACAATGAGCAGTTCTTC. It yields the protein CAISELTYNEQFF.

The chain combines TRBV4-2 with TRBJ2-5, with 12 nucleotides matching TRBD2. Trimming cost V 0 bases and J 3 bases; bases outside gene matches: 2. The germline CDR1 and CDR2 sequences are LGHNA and YNFKEQ. The CDR3 covers 16 residues. CDR3 residues: CASSQDPSGGEETQYF. CDR3 coding DNA: TGTGCCAGCAGCCAAGACCCTAGCGGGGGGGAAGAGACCCAGTACTTC.

This clone was seen more than once but under ten times. The V gene is TRBV4-1, the J gene TRBJ2-7; 8 bases agree with TRBD1. V lost 4 bases to trimming and J lost 4 bases; unmatched junction nucleotides: 6. The CDR3 has 14 amino acids. The germline V gene encodes CDR1 MGHRA and CDR2 YSYEKL. The CDR3 region is CASSLLDREYEQYF. The CDR3 nucleotides are TGCGCCAGCAGCCTACTGGACAGGGAGTACGAGCAGTACTTC.

The gene calls are TRBV5-1 and TRBJ1-6; 7 bases agree with TRBD1. Germline assignment: CDR1 SGHRS and CDR2 YFSETQ. CDR3 size: 14 residues. V lost 0 bases to trimming and J lost 7 bases; unmatched junction nucleotides: 1. This CDR3 reads CASSLGGQNSPLHF. DNA of the CDR3: TGCGCCAGCAGCTTGGGGGGACAGAATTCACCCCTCCACTTT.

The chain links TRBV14 to TRBJ2-3; possibly TRBD2 for D (6 bases). Germline V gene sequence: CDR1 SGHDN, CDR2 FVKESK. V lost 1 base and J 2 bases, leaving 13 bases between the germline ends. The CDR3 is made up of 16 amino acids. The CDR3 bases are TGTGCCAGCAGCCAAGTGGTGGGGGGTTCCACAGATACGCAGTATTTT. It encodes CASSQVVGGSTDTQYF.

This clone showed up just a few times. This chain joins TRBV7-3 and TRBJ2-1, with D perhaps assigned TRBD1 or TRBD2 (6 bases each). The CDR3 is 13 amino acids. CDR1 and CDR2 from the germline V gene are SGHTA and FQGTGA. V was shortened by 5 bases and J by 6 bases, with 11 bases between the two germline ends. The CDR3 DNA sequence: TGTGCCAGCAGCACCGGGGGCTTCAATGAGCAGTTCTTC. This gives the protein CASSTGGFNEQFF.

Of note for this clone: Other DNA sequences within the sample encode an identical CDR3. The rearrangement joins TRBV11-2 to TRBJ2-5; the match to TRBD1 covers 8 bases. Germline CDR1 is SGHAT and CDR2 is FQNNGV. The CDR3 is made up of 15 amino acids. The V gene end was trimmed by 5 bases and the J gene end by 3 bases; junction bases not matched to a gene: 8. The CDR3 nucleotides read TGTGCCAGCAGCGAACGCAGGGGGCGGGAAGAGACCCAGTACTTC. Protein sequence: CASSERRGREETQYF. Combining the CDR3 with reference TRBV11-2 and TRBJ2-5 gives the whole variable domain EAGVAQSPRYKIIEKRQSVAFWCNPISGHATLYWYQQILGQGPKLLIQFQNNGVVDDSQLPKDRFSAERLKGVDSTLKIQPAKLEDSAVYLCASSERRGREETQYFGPGTRLLVL.

This clone was observed a handful of times. The V and J genes are TRBV7-2 and TRBJ1-6; D gene uncertain. Germline V gene data show CDR1 as SGHTA and CDR2 as FQGNSA. The CDR3 runs 15 residues. V was clipped by 2 bases and J by 7 bases, with 12 bases between them. Here the CDR3 DNA reads TGTGCCAGCAGCTTATTTGGCAGAGAAAATTCACCCCTCCACTTT. This sequence encodes CASSLFGRENSPLHF.

The chain joins TRBV6-5 to TRBJ1-2, with 9 bases identical to TRBD1. Germline V gene lookup returns CDR1 MNHEY and CDR2 SVGAGI. V trimming: 8 bases; J trimming: 8 bases; junction bases outside the gene matches: 9. The CDR3 length is 13 residues. As DNA, the CDR3 is TGTGCCAGCGGACAGGGGTTAAGGGGAGGCTACACCTTC. Residues: CASGQGLRGGYTF.

The chain links TRBV6-4 to TRBJ1-2, with D hard to call. This CDR3 has 14 amino acids. Trimming shortened V by 5 bases and J by 2 bases, and 12 bases separated the two germline ends. The germline gives CDR1 MRHNA, CDR2 SNTAGT. For the CDR3, the DNA is TGTGCCAGCAGTTCATCCTTCGGGAACTATGGCTACACCTTC. Translated: CASSSSFGNYGYTF.

This chain links TRBV9 with TRBJ2-1; the D is unclear. In germline, CDR1 is SGDLS, CDR2 YYNGEE. V was shortened by 9 bases and J by 5 bases, with 3 bases between the two germline ends. The CDR3 has 9 amino acids. CDR3 bases: TGTGCCACCCACAATGAGCAGTTCTTC. Its protein product is CATHNEQFF. Based on the CDR3 plus reference TRBV9 and TRBJ2-1, the full variable domain is DSGVTQTPKHLITATGQRVTLRCSPRSGDLSVYWYQQSLDQGLQFLIQYYNGEERAKGNILERFSAQQFPDLHSELNLSSLELGDSALYFCATHNEQFFGPGTRLTVL.

The chain couples TRBV5-4 to TRBJ2-2, with 8 bases that match TRBD2. Germline CDR1 reads SGHNT; CDR2 reads YYREEE (reference sequence). The CDR3 has 15 amino acids. Losses at the gene ends were 4 bases for V and 3 bases for J; bases not matched to a gene: 5. In DNA form, the CDR3 reads TGTGCCAGCAGCGTCGGGACTAGGGACACCGGGGAGCTGTTTTTT. Translation: CASSVGTRDTGELFF.

The genes are TRBV5-6 and TRBJ2-5; D tentatively fits TRBD1 or TRBD2 (6 bases each). The CDR3 contains 13 residues. Germline values: CDR1 SGHDT, CDR2 YYEEEE. V lost 3 bases, J lost 11 bases, and 17 bases lay in between. The CDR3 spells CASSWGAEKEQYF. The CDR3 bases are TGTGCCAGCAGCTGGGGGGCGGAGAAGGAGCAGTACTTC.

This rearrangement joins TRBV5-1 to TRBJ1-3; D gene uncertain. Germline V gene data show CDR1 as SGHRS and CDR2 as YFSETQ. CDR3 length equals 16 residues. Trimming shortened V by 5 bases and J by 0 bases, and 15 bases separated the two germline ends. DNA for the CDR3: TGCGCCAGCAGGCCCGCTATGGGGAGCTCTGGAAACACCATATATTTT. It specifies CASRPAMGSSGNTIYF.

Only a few counts were recorded for this clone. This chain links TRBV7-9 with TRBJ1-5; D remains ambiguous. The CDR3 sequence is 13 residues long. Per germline, CDR1 SEHNR and CDR2 FQNEAQ (reference sequence). The V gene lost 5 bases and the J gene lost 10 bases, with 15 bases spanning the gap. The CDR3 DNA reads TGTGCCAGCAGCCCCCGATCTGCTTCCCCCCAGCATTTT. It specifies CASSPRSASPQHF.

The rearrangement links TRBV19 to TRBJ2-6; no reliable D call. Trimming took 6 bases from V and 2 from J, leaving 5 bases between them. The CDR3 has 13 amino acids. In germline, CDR1 is LNHDA, CDR2 SQIVND (reference sequence). This CDR3 is CASSVTGANVLTF. CDR3 nucleotides: TGTGCCAGTAGCGTAACTGGGGCCAACGTCCTGACTTTC.

CDR3 sequence reads: CASSLSQGAQETQYF. CDR3 coding DNA: TGTGCCAGCAGTTTATCACAGGGAGCCCAAGAGACCCAGTACTTC. The chain combines TRBV28 with TRBJ2-5, with a tentative D call TRBD1 (6 bases). Trimming took off 1 base at V and 1 base at J, with 10 bases between the two ends. Germline V gene sequence: CDR1 MDHEN, CDR2 SYDVKM. This CDR3 contains 15 residues.

J is TRBJ1-5 and V is TRBV30; unclear D gene. The CDR3 sequence is 12 residues long. The V gene lost 0 bases and the J gene lost 7 bases, with 7 bases spanning the gap. Germline V gene lookup returns CDR1 GTSNPN and CDR2 SVGIG (reference sequence). The CDR3 nucleotides read TGTGCCTGGAGTGTACGTGAACAGCCCCAGCATTTT. As protein: CAWSVREQPQHF.

J is TRBJ1-2 and V is TRBV7-9, with 8 positions matching TRBD1. Trimming removed 3 bases from V and 8 bases from J; junction bases left unmatched: 8. This CDR3 spans 14 amino acids. Germline V lookup: CDR1 SEHNR, CDR2 FQNEAQ (reference sequence). The CDR3 sequence is CASSLDQGARGYTF. The DNA of the CDR3 is TGTGCCAGCAGCTTGGACCAGGGGGCGCGAGGCTACACCTTC.

The rearrangement uses TRBV29-1 and TRBJ1-1, with D unresolved. Germline lookup yields CDR1 SQVTM and CDR2 ANQGSEA. The CDR3 has 11 amino acids. Trimming stripped 8 bases from V and 1 base from J, with 8 bases between. The CDR3 is CSHSRNTEAFF. The CDR3 nucleotides read TGCAGCCACAGTAGGAACACTGAAGCTTTCTTT.

The genes are TRBV7-2 and TRBJ1-4, with D unresolved. The CDR3 spans 15 residues. Germline V gene lookup returns CDR1 SGHTA and CDR2 FQGNSA. V lost 6 bases to trimming and J lost 5 bases, with 16 bases between them. CDR3 region: CASSPPEQRNEKLFF. The CDR3, as DNA: TGTGCCAGCAGTCCCCCGGAACAGAGAAATGAAAAACTGTTTTTT.

The genes are TRBV6-5 and TRBJ1-6; TRBD1 is a possible D gene (6 bases). This CDR3 has 15 amino acids. V was clipped by 2 bases and J by 10 bases, with 15 bases between them. Germline V lookup: CDR1 MNHEY, CDR2 SVGAGI. This CDR3 reads CASSYGGRGRSPLHF. As DNA, the CDR3 is TGTGCCAGCAGTTACGGGGGGCGCGGTAGGTCACCCCTCCACTTT.